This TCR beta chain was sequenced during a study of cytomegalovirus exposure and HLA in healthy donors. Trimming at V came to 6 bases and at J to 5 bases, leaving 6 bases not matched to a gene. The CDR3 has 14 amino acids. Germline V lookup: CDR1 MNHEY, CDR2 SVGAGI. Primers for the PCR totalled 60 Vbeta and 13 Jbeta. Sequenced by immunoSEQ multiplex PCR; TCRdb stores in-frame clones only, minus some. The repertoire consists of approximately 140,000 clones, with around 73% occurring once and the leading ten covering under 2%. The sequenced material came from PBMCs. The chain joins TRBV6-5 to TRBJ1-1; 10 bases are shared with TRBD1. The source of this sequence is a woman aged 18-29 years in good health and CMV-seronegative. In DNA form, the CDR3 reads TGTGCCAGCAGGAAGGACAGGGGGGCAACTGAAGCTTTCTTT. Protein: CASRKDRGATEAFF.